This T cell receptor (beta chain) is from a study of cytomegalovirus exposure and HLA in healthy donors. Study-level findings and limits: Using a false discovery rate of 0.05, a later analysis showed that 15,000 to 20,000 TCR beta sequences were associated with HLA alleles.

The donors comprised healthy bone marrow donors. This clone was seen only once. The target antigen is unknown. Primers: 60 Vbeta forward and 13 Jbeta reverse. This table comes from immunoSEQ multiplex PCR, and its TCRdb copy is limited to in-frame clones, with some not included. The sample lists nearly 300,000 clones, 70% to 90% seen once, with 3% to 4% in the top ten. This TCR was sampled from a man aged 35-49 years in good health and CMV-seropositive. Sequencing input: PBMCs.

The CDR3 sequence: CASTLLGDRASTDTQYF. The CDR3 DNA sequence: TGTGCCAGCACCCTTTTGGGGGACAGGGCTAGCACAGATACGCAGTATTTT. The V call is TRBV7-8, the J call TRBJ2-3; 9 nucleotides line up with TRBD1. Germline V gene sequence: CDR1 SGHVS, CDR2 FQNEAQ. CDR3 length equals 17 residues. The V and J ends lost 7 bases and 0 bases, in that order; junction bases with no gene match: 11.